This TCR beta chain was profiled in a study of blood T cell repertoires in COVID-19. This CDR3 spans 17 amino acids. Original processing methods: Reference gene primer amplification gave nucleated cell count estimates. Produced via immunoSEQ multiplex PCR; TCRdb's table is partial and in-frame only. The V and J calls and the clone size are those of that table, but D and trimming were determined from the DNA. Of 68,000 or so clones in the sample, 87% were seen once. The receptor comes from a man aged 50 or older with active COVID-19. The rearrangement joins TRBV21-1 to TRBJ1-6. TRBV21-1 represents a pseudogene. The sequenced sample consisted of peripheral blood. CDR3 loop: CASSPGEGTPYNSPLHF. CDR3 nucleotide sequence: TGTGCCAGCAGCCCTGGGGAGGGGACTCCTTATAATTCACCCCTCCACTTT.